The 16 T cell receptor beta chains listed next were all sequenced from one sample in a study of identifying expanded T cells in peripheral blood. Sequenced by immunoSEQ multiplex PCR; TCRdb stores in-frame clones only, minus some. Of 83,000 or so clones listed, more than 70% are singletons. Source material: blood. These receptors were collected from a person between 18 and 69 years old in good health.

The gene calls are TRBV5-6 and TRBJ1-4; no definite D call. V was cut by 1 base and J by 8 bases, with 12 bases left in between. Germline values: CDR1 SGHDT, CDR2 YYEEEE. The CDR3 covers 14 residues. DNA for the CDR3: TGTGCCAGCAGCTTGTGGCAACTCTCGGAAAAACTGTTTTTT. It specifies CASSLWQLSEKLFF. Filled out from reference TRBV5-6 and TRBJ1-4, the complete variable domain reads DAGVTQSPTHLIKTRGQQVTLRCSPKSGHDTVSWYQQALGQGPQFIFQYYEEEERQRGNFPDRFSGHQFPNYSSELNVNALLLGDSALYLCASSLWQLSEKLFFGSGTQLSVL.

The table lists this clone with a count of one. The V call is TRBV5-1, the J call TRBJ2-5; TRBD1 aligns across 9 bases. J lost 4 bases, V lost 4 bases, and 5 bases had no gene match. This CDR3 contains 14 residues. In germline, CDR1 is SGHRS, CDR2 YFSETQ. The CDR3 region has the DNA TGCGCCAGCAGCCCCCGGGACAGGGTAGAGACCCAGTACTTC. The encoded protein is CASSPRDRVETQYF.

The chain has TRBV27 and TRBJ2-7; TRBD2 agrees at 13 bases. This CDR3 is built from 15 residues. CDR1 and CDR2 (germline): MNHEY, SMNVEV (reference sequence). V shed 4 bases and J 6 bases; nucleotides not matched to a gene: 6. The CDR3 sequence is CASSSGTSGKGEQYF. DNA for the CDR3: TGTGCCAGCAGTTCCGGGACTAGCGGGAAAGGCGAGCAGTACTTC.

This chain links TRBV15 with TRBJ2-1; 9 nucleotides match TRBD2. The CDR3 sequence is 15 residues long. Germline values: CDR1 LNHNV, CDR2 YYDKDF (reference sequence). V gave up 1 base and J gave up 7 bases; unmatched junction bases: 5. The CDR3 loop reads CATSRGTSEQNEQFF. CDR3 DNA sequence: TGTGCCACCAGCAGAGGGACTAGCGAACAGAATGAGCAGTTCTTC.

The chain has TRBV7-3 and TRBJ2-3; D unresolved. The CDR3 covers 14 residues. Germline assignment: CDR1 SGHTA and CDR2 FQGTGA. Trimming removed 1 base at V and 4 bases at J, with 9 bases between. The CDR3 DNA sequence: TGTGCCAGCAGCTTAATGGGTTCTTCAGATACGCAGTATTTT. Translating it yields CASSLMGSSDTQYF.

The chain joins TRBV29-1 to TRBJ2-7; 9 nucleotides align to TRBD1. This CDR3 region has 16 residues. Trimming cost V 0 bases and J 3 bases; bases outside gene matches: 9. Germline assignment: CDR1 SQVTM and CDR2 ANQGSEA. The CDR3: CSVEDNRDRVNYEQYF. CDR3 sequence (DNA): TGCAGCGTTGAAGATAATAGGGACAGGGTTAACTACGAGCAGTACTTC.

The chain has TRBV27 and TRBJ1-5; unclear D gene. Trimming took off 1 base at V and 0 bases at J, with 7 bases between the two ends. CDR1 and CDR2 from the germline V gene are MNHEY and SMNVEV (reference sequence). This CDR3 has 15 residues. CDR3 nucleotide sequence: TGTGCCAGCAGTTTATGGCTAGATAGCAATCAGCCCCAGCATTTT. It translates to CASSLWLDSNQPQHF.

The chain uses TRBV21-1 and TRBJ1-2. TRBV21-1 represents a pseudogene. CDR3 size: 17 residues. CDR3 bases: TGTGCCAGCAGCAAAGATCCGGGGGCGCGCGTTGGCTATGGCTACACCTTC. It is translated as CASSKDPGARVGYGYTF.

As DNA, the CDR3 is TGTGCCTGGAGTGTTTCCTACGAGCAGTACTTC. This translates into CAWSVSYEQYF. This chain joins TRBV30 and TRBJ2-7; D is uncertain. Trimming shortened V by 0 bases and J by 1 base, and 1 base separated the two germline ends. The length of the CDR3 is 11 residues. The germline gives CDR1 GTSNPN, CDR2 SVGIG (reference sequence).

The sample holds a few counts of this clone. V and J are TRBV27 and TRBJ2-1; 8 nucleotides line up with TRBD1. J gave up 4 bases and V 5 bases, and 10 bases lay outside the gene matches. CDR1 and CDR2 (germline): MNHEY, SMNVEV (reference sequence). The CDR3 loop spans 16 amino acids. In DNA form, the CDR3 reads TGTGCCAGCAGTCCCGGGACAGGCGAGGGTTACAATGAGCAGTTCTTC. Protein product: CASSPGTGEGYNEQFF.

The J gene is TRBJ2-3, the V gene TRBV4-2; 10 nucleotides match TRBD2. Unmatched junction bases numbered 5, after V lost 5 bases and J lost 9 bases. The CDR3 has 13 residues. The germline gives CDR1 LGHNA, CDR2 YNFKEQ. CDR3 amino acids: CASSRRGLATQYF. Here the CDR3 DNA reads TGTGCCAGCAGCAGACGGGGACTAGCGACGCAGTATTTT.

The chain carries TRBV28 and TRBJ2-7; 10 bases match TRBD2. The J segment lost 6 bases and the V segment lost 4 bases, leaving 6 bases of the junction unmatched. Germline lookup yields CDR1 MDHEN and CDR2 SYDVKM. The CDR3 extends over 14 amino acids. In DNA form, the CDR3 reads TGTGCCAGCAGTTACTCGGGACTAGCGAGCGAGCAGTACTTC. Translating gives CASSYSGLASEQYF.

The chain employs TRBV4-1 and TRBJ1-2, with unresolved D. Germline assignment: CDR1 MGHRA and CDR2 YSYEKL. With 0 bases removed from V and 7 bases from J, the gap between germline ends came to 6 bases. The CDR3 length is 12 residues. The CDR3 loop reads CASSQDASGYTF. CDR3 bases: TGCGCCAGCAGCCAAGATGCCAGTGGCTACACCTTC.

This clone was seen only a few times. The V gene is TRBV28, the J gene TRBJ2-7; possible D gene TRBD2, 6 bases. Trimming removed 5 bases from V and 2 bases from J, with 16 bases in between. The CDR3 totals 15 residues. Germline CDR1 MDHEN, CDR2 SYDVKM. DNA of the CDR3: TGTGCCAGCAGTACCCGTCGGAGGGCCCCCTACGAGCAGTACTTC. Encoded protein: CASSTRRRAPYEQYF.

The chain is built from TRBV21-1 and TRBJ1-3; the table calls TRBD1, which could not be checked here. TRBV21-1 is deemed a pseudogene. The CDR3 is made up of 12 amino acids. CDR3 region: CAGDRVENTIYF. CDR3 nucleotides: TGTGCCGGGGACAGGGTGGAAAACACCATATATTTT.

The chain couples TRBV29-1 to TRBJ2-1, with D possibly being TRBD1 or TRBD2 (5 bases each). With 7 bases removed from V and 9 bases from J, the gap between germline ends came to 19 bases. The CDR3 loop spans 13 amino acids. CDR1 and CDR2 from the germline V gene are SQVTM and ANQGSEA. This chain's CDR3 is CSGTGTRISEQFF. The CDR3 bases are TGCAGCGGAACCGGGACCCGAATAAGTGAGCAGTTCTTC.